The clone carrying this TCR beta chain was counted at least ten times. CDR3 length equals 16 residues. Germline CDR1 and CDR2: LGHNA and YNFKEQ. Trimming cost V 5 bases and J 2 bases; bases outside gene matches: 11. These data originate in a study of read filtering for tumor transcriptome and immune sequencing. From 350 to 500 ng of RNA, a library with molecular barcoded alpha/delta and beta/gamma adaptors was made. A single record per CDR3 protein comes from TCRdb applying MiXCR to the reads. Of tens of thousands of distinct CDR3 sequences listed, roughly 18% were seen once; the top ten hold roughly 10%.

The sample comprised a population of CD138-negative cells sorted from bone marrow. This TCR was recovered from a donor aged 40 or over with multiple myeloma. The chain is built from TRBV4-2 and TRBJ2-7; TRBD2 agrees at 8 bases. The CDR3 bases are TGTGCCAGCAGCTACGCCCGGACTAGCCTCACCTACGAGCAGTACTTC. Translating it yields CASSYARTSLTYEQYF.